The rows below give T cell receptor beta chains drawn from one sample of a study of blood T cell repertoires in COVID-19. TCRdb keeps only in-frame clones here, not all; method: immunoSEQ multiplex PCR. The sample includes 250,000 to 300,000 clones, around 90% of them seen just once. What was sequenced was PBMCs or T cells enriched from blood (not recorded which). These receptors were obtained from a woman aged 40 to 50 with acute COVID-19. Both conserved end residues are part of each CDR3. A D gene is named only where the DNA matches it firmly. Only part of the rows carry a size: once, few, many, or a class if the clone is expanded.

NA,TRBV28,NA,15,TRBJ2-5,CASTTPVAGQETQYF,TGTGCCAGCACCACCCCGGTGGCGGGACAAGAGACCCAGTACTTC
TRBD1,TRBV14,NA,16,TRBJ1-1,CASSQSGQGVNTEAFF,TGTGCCAGCAGCCAATCCGGACAGGGGGTCAACACTGAAGCTTTCTTT
NA,TRBV29-1,NA,16,TRBJ2-5,CSVVPQALTAQETQYF,TGCAGCGTGGTGCCCCAGGCCTTGACAGCGCAAGAGACCCAGTACTTC
TRBD1,TRBV5-1,NA,15,TRBJ1-2,CASSLVAGTGSGYTF,TGCGCCAGCAGCTTGGTGGCGGGGACAGGGAGTGGCTACACCTTC
NA,TRBV30,NA,16,TRBJ2-2,CAWSVILGANTGELFF,TGTGCCTGGAGTGTAATCCTGGGGGCAAACACCGGGGAGCTGTTTTTT
NA,TRBV7-9,NA,13,TRBJ2-7,CASSRAASYEQYF,TGTGCCAGCAGCCGAGCGGCCTCCTACGAGCAGTACTTC
TRBD1,TRBV7-9,NA,15,TRBJ2-5,CASSPRDRMSETQYF,TGTGCCAGCAGCCCCCGGGACAGGATGTCAGAGACCCAGTACTTC
NA,TRBV28,NA,12,TRBJ2-7,CASSLSRGEQYF,TGTGCCAGCAGTTTATCCAGGGGCGAGCAGTACTTC
NA,TRBV19,NA,15,TRBJ2-3,CASSLRGVSTDTQYF,TGTGCCAGTAGTCTACGCGGGGTTAGCACAGATACGCAGTATTTT
NA,TRBV7-2,NA,12,TRBJ2-1,CASSQRGNEQFF,TGTGCCAGCAGCCAGAGAGGTAATGAGCAGTTCTTC
NA,TRBV19,NA,17,TRBJ1-5,CASSRAPGEGSNQPQHF,TGTGCCAGTAGTAGGGCCCCCGGGGAGGGGAGCAATCAGCCCCAGCATTTT
TRBD1,TRBV18,NA,19,TRBJ2-1,CASSPYRTGATTTYNEQFF,TGTGCCAGCTCACCGTACCGCACAGGGGCTACTACTACCTACAATGAGCAGTTCTTC
NA,TRBV3-1/TRBV3-2,NA,16,TRBJ2-1,CASSQEGLCSYNEQFF,TGTGCCAGCAGCCAAGAGGGACTGTGCTCCTACAATGAGCAGTTCTTC
TRBD1,TRBV7-2,NA,15,TRBJ1-2,CASSPGTGGGHGYTF,TGTGCCAGCAGCCCCGGGACAGGGGGCGGGCATGGCTACACCTTC
NA,TRBV27,NA,11,TRBJ1-1,CASSPGSEAFF,TGTGCCAGCAGCCCAGGCTCTGAAGCTTTCTTT
NA,TRBV7-2,NA,13,TRBJ1-5,CASSSRGGQPQHF,TGTGCCAGCAGCTCGAGGGGAGGTCAGCCCCAGCATTTT
NA,TRBV25-1,NA,15,TRBJ2-7,CASSDLTGGWYEQYF,TGTGCCAGCAGTGACCTGACGGGGGGCTGGTACGAGCAGTACTTC
TRBD1,TRBV6-6,NA,14,TRBJ1-2,CASSTPGQGHGYTF,TGTGCCAGCAGTACCCCGGGACAGGGGCACGGCTACACCTTC
TRBD1,TRBV7-2,NA,15,TRBJ1-2,CASSSSTGGLSGYTF,TGTGCCAGCAGCTCCTCGACAGGGGGACTCTCTGGCTACACCTTC
NA,TRBV21-1,NA,15,TRBJ1-4,CASSTPYRGQGKLFF,TGTGCCAGCAGCACTCCTTACAGGGGGCAGGGAAAACTGTTTTTT
NA,TRBV28,NA,15,TRBJ1-1,CASSLSGKLNTEAFF,TGTGCCAGCAGTTTATCAGGAAAGCTAAACACTGAAGCTTTCTTT
NA,TRBV19,few,14,TRBJ2-7,CASSPQGGPYEQYF,TGTGCCAGTAGTCCCCAGGGGGGCCCCTACGAGCAGTACTTC
NA,TRBV7-9,once,15,TRBJ2-5,CASSRPDWYQETQYF,TGTGCCAGCAGCAGACCCGACTGGTACCAAGAGACCCAGTACTTC
TRBD2,TRBV2,NA,14,TRBJ2-3,CASLVAGGIDTQYF,TGTGCCAGCTTGGTAGCGGGAGGGATAGATACGCAGTATTTT
NA,TRBV27,NA,14,TRBJ1-1,CASTLGGGWTEAFF,TGTGCCAGCACCCTAGGGGGGGGATGGACTGAAGCTTTCTTT
TRBD1,TRBV7-2,NA,15,TRBJ2-2,CASSLRTGGTGELFF,TGTGCCAGCAGCCTCCGGACAGGGGGCACCGGGGAGCTGTTTTTT
NA,TRBV7-6,NA,15,TRBJ2-7,CASSSSVTGPYEQYF,TGTGCCAGCAGCTCCTCAGTGACAGGTCCCTACGAGCAGTACTTC
TRBD2,TRBV7-2,NA,15,TRBJ2-3,CASSSRLAGVDTQYF,TGTGCCAGCAGCTCCCGACTAGCGGGAGTAGATACGCAGTATTTT
TRBD1,TRBV28,NA,12,TRBJ2-1,CASSSNRGQQFF,TGTGCCAGCAGTTCAAACAGGGGTCAGCAGTTCTTC
NA,TRBV6-2/TRBV6-3,NA,14,TRBJ2-3,CASSYGQSTDTQYF,TGTGCCAGCAGTTACGGCCAGAGCACAGATACGCAGTATTTT
TRBD1,TRBV11-2,NA,14,TRBJ2-7,CASSLNRGSYEQYF,TGTGCCAGCAGCTTAAACAGGGGATCCTACGAGCAGTACTTC
TRBD2,TRBV9,once,15,TRBJ2-1,CASSVSSGRTNEQFF,TGTGCCAGCAGCGTATCTAGCGGGCGGACTAATGAGCAGTTCTTC